Described below is a single TCR beta chain sequence and its context. The data are from a study of blood T cell repertoires in COVID-19. The protocol was immunoSEQ multiplex PCR, while the TCRdb copy is restricted to in-frame clones and leaves out a portion. The sample holds about 47,000 clones; about 87% are singletons and the top ten take roughly 13%. The CDR3 is made up of 14 amino acids. CDR1 and CDR2 from the germline V gene are LNHDA and SQIVND (reference sequence). After removal of 5 bases from V and 9 bases from J, the junction contained 9 bases not matched to a gene. Sequenced material: peripheral blood. The sequence derives from a human donor with active COVID-19. The donor label of this sample is uncertain. This chain uses TRBV19 with TRBJ2-1; 8 bases fit TRBD2. The DNA of the CDR3 is TGTGCCAGTAGTTCCCGGGGGGGCCGTTTTGAGCAGTTCTTC. This codes for CASSSRGGRFEQFF.